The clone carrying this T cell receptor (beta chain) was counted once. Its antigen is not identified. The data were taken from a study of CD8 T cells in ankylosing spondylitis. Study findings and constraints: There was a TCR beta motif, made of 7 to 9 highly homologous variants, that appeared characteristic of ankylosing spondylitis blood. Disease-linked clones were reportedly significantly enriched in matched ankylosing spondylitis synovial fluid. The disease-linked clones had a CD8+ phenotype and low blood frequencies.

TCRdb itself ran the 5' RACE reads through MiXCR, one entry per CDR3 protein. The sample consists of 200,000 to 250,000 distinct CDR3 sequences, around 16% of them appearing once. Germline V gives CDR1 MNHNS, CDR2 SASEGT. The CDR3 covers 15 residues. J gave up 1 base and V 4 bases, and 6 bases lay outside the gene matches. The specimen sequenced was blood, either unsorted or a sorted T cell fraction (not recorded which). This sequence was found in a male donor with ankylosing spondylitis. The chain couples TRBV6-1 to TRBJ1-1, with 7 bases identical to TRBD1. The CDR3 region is CASSAAGTANTEAFF. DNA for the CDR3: TGTGCCAGCAGTGCTGCCGGGACAGCGAACACTGAAGCTTTCTTT.